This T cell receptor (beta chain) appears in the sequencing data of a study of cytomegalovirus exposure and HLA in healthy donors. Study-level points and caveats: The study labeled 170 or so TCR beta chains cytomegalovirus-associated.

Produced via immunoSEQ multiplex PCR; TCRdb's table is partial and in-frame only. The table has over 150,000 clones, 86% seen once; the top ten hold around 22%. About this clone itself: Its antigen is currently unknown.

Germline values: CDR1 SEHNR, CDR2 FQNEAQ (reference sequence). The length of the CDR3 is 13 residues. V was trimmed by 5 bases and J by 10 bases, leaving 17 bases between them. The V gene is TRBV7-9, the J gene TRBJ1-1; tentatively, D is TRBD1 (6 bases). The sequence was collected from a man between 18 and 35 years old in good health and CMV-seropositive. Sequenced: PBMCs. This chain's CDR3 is CASSVVGIGGAFF. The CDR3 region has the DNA TGTGCCAGCAGCGTAGTGGGTATAGGGGGAGCTTTCTTT.